This T cell receptor beta chain was captured by sequencing in a study of blood T cell repertoires in COVID-19. Whole-study context: The United States, Italy and Spain supplied acute and convalescent COVID-19 samples.

The CDR3 sequence is 15 residues long. The V gene lost 5 bases and the J gene lost 7 bases, with 20 bases spanning the gap. CDR1 and CDR2 from the germline V gene are MDHEN and SYDVKM. Authors' methods: How many nucleated cells were present was estimated from reference gene primer amplification. Method: immunoSEQ multiplex PCR; TCRdb's copy keeps in-frame clones and lacks some. V and J calls and clone size are given by that table; D and trimming were obtained from the DNA. The table shows about 170,000 clones, with less than 90% occurring only once. V is TRBV28 and J is TRBJ1-2; D unclear. Material for sequencing was peripheral blood. The clonotype originates from a woman in her seventies with COVID-19, enrolled during active disease. CDR3 residues: CASSPRTVTVSGYTF. CDR3 nucleotide sequence: TGTGCCAGCAGTCCTCGCACAGTAACAGTGTCTGGCTACACCTTC.